These T cell receptor beta chains were read from a single sample in a study of regulatory T cells in long-lasting Graves disease. TCRdb used MiXCR to reprocess the multiplex PCR reads, holding one entry per CDR3 protein. Here the sample spans a few hundred thousand distinct CDR3 sequences, around 22% being singletons. The sample in question was peripheral blood mononuclear cells (PBMCs), obtained when the disease was refractory, from a patient treated with antithyroid drugs. The receptors come from a female donor with Graves disease. The CDR3 runs from the conserved cysteine through the conserved F or W. D genes are given only for firm matches. Rows give clone size only sometimes, using once, few, many, or a class for an expanded clone.

V: TRBV7-3; D: TRBD2; J: TRBJ2-7; size: few; DNA: TGTGCCAGCAGCCCGGGACTAGCGGGAAGGAACGAGCAGTACTTC; CDR3: CASSPGLAGRNEQYF
V: TRBV28; D: TRBD1; J: TRBJ2-5; size: .; DNA: TGTGCCAGCACCGCATGGACAGGGGGCCGAGAGACCCAGTACTTC; CDR3: CASTAWTGGRETQYF
V: TRBV2; D: TRBD2; J: TRBJ2-5; size: many; DNA: TGTGCCAGCAGTGATGCGGTGCTAGCGGGAGAACAAGAGACCCAGTACTTC; CDR3: CASSDAVLAGEQETQYF
V: TRBV28; D: .; J: TRBJ2-7; size: .; DNA: TGTGCCAGCAGTACCAACAGGGTAGGGGTCTACGAGCAGTACTTC; CDR3: CASSTNRVGVYEQYF
V: TRBV12-3/TRBV12-4; D: TRBD1; J: TRBJ1-2; size: many; DNA: TGTGCCAGCAGGCCGACAGGGCGAGGCTACACCTTC; CDR3: CASRPTGRGYTF
V: TRBV6-5; D: .; J: TRBJ2-6; size: .; DNA: TGTGCCAGCAGTTACCGTCCCTCTGGGGCCAACGTCCTGACTTTC; CDR3: CASSYRPSGANVLTF
V: TRBV7-8; D: .; J: TRBJ1-2; size: .; DNA: .; CDR3: CASSFGQGACTF
V: TRBV6-1; D: .; J: TRBJ1-1; size: few; DNA: TGTGCCAGTGGGGCGGCAGAAGCTTTCTTT; CDR3: CASGAAEAFF
V: TRBV6-1; D: .; J: TRBJ1-1; size: .; DNA: TGTGCCGCCTGCCAGGGGCGGTCGAACACTGAAGCTTTCTTT; CDR3: CAACQGRSNTEAFF
V: TRBV7-9; D: .; J: TRBJ1-6; size: few; DNA: TGTGCCAGCAGCCTCGTCATGGGGTTTAGTACTTCACCCCTCCACTTT; CDR3: CASSLVMGFSTSPLHF
V: TRBV6-5; D: TRBD2; J: TRBJ2-2; size: once; DNA: TGTGCCAGCAGTTCGGGACTAGCGGGAGAAGGCGGGGAGCTGTTTTTT; CDR3: CASSSGLAGEGGELFF
V: TRBV7-9; D: .; J: TRBJ1-2; size: .; DNA: TGTGCCAGCAGCCCTATGGGGACAACTAACTATGGCTACACCTTC; CDR3: CASSPMGTTNYGYTF
V: TRBV9; D: .; J: TRBJ2-7; size: .; DNA: TGTGCCAGCAGCCCCTCCGGGACCGAGAACTACGAGCAGTACTTC; CDR3: CASSPSGTENYEQYF
V: TRBV27; D: .; J: TRBJ1-5; size: .; DNA: TGTGCCAGCAGTTTAGGCGCAGGGTTCGGAAATCAGCCCCAGCATTTT; CDR3: CASSLGAGFGNQPQHF
V: TRBV30; D: .; J: TRBJ2-1; size: .; DNA: TGTGCCTGGAGTATCCTCCGGGGTGAGCAGTTCTTC; CDR3: CAWSILRGEQFF
V: TRBV5-1; D: TRBD1; J: TRBJ2-2; size: many; DNA: TGCGCCAGCAGCTTGGGGGACAGGGGGAACACCGGGGAGCTGTTTTTT; CDR3: CASSLGDRGNTGELFF
V: TRBV27; D: .; J: TRBJ1-4; size: few; DNA: TGTGCCAGCGGGAGCGGAGCCTGGGAAAAACTGTTTTTT; CDR3: CASGSGAWEKLFF
V: TRBV7-2; D: TRBD1; J: TRBJ2-7; size: .; DNA: TGTGCCAGCAGCCTTAGACAGGGGGCGGCCTACGAGCAGTACTTC; CDR3: CASSLRQGAAYEQYF
V: TRBV2; D: .; J: TRBJ2-2; size: many; DNA: TGTGCCAGCAGAAAGACACCGAACACCGGGGAGCTGTTTTTT; CDR3: CASRKTPNTGELFF
V: TRBV5-1; D: TRBD1; J: TRBJ2-3; size: few; DNA: TGCGCCAGCAGCTTGGAAGAGGGGCCAGGGGGCAGGGATACGCAGTATTTT; CDR3: CASSLEEGPGGRDTQYF
V: TRBV12-3/TRBV12-4; D: .; J: TRBJ2-1; size: .; DNA: TGTGCCAGCAGTTTAATTGGGGGCAACTACAATGAGCAGTTCTTC; CDR3: CASSLIGGNYNEQFF
V: TRBV6-5; D: TRBD1; J: TRBJ2-7; size: few; DNA: TGTGCCAGCAGTTCGACAGGGGACTCCTCCTACGAGCAGTACTTC; CDR3: CASSSTGDSSYEQYF
V: TRBV20-1; D: TRBD2; J: TRBJ2-7; size: many; DNA: TGCAGTGCTAGAGACAATAGCGGGAGGGCCTACGAGCAGTACTTC; CDR3: CSARDNSGRAYEQYF
V: TRBV30; D: .; J: TRBJ2-7; size: few; DNA: TGTGCCTGGACCTCTTCGGGGGCCTCCTCCTACGAGCAGTACTTC; CDR3: CAWTSSGASSYEQYF
V: TRBV29-1; D: TRBD2; J: TRBJ2-1; size: .; DNA: TGCAGCTCCATCGGCGGGAGCTGGTCGTATGAGCAGTTCTTC; CDR3: CSSIGGSWSYEQFF
V: TRBV2; D: .; J: TRBJ1-1; size: few; DNA: TGTGCCAGCAGCGGGGACATTAACACTGAAGCTTTCTTT; CDR3: CASSGDINTEAFF
V: TRBV2; D: .; J: TRBJ2-2; size: many; DNA: TGTGCCTCTACTAGGGGAATAGGGAACACCGGGGAGCTGTTTTTT; CDR3: CASTRGIGNTGELFF
V: TRBV5-1; D: TRBD1; J: TRBJ1-1; size: .; DNA: TGCGCCAGCAGCCGGGGACAGGGTAATGAAGCTTTCTTT; CDR3: CASSRGQGNEAFF
V: TRBV11-2; D: TRBD2; J: TRBJ2-3; size: few; DNA: TGTGCCAGCAGCTGGGGACGGCGGGAGCTCGGCACAGATACGCAGTATTTT; CDR3: CASSWGRRELGTDTQYF
V: TRBV13; D: .; J: TRBJ2-7; size: many; DNA: TGTGCCAGCAGCACCTCCAGGGACCTGCAGTACTTC; CDR3: CASSTSRDLQYF
V: TRBV20-1; D: TRBD1; J: TRBJ1-2; size: .; DNA: TGCAGTGCTGACAACCGGGACAGGGGCGACCACTATGGCTACACCTTC; CDR3: CSADNRDRGDHYGYTF
V: TRBV7-2; D: TRBD1; J: TRBJ2-6; size: many; DNA: TGTGCCAGCAGCTTGACAGGGACCTCTGGGGCCAACGTCCTGACTTTC; CDR3: CASSLTGTSGANVLTF
V: TRBV7-2; D: TRBD2; J: TRBJ2-5; size: .; DNA: TGTACCAGCAGCTTAGATCTAGCGGGAGGTGTTGTGAAGACCCAGTACTTC; CDR3: CTSSLDLAGGVVKTQYF
V: TRBV6-1; D: .; J: TRBJ2-7; size: .; DNA: TGTGCCAGCAGCACGGACTACGTGGGGGAGCAGTACTTC; CDR3: CASSTDYVGEQYF
V: TRBV9; D: TRBD2; J: TRBJ2-5; size: few; DNA: TGTGCCAGCAGCGAGGGGGTAGCGGGAGGGCCTGACCAGACCCAGTACTTC; CDR3: CASSEGVAGGPDQTQYF
V: TRBV6-2/TRBV6-3; D: TRBD1; J: TRBJ2-1; size: .; DNA: TGTGCCAGCAGTTACCGACAGGGTAGGGGCAATGAGCAGTTCTTC; CDR3: CASSYRQGRGNEQFF
V: TRBV12-3/TRBV12-4; D: .; J: TRBJ1-1; size: many; DNA: TGTGCCAGCAGTTTAACGATTGGCCCCTCAGCCACTGAAGCTTTCTTT; CDR3: CASSLTIGPSATEAFF
V: TRBV20-1; D: .; J: TRBJ1-1; size: many; DNA: TGCAGTGCCCTAGTGTCGGAAACTGAAGCTTTCTTT; CDR3: CSALVSETEAFF
V: TRBV3-1; D: .; J: TRBJ2-7; size: few; DNA: TGTGCCAGCAGAGAGTCCGGGATACGGGATAACGAGCAGTACTTC; CDR3: CASRESGIRDNEQYF
V: TRBV6-1; D: .; J: TRBJ2-7; size: many; DNA: TGTGCCAGCACAGGCACACCACTTGACCACGAGCAGTACTTC; CDR3: CASTGTPLDHEQYF
V: TRBV28; D: .; J: TRBJ1-4; size: many; DNA: TGTGCCAGCAGTCGGCCCCTGTCTTCAATTAATGAAAAACTGTTTTTT; CDR3: CASSRPLSSINEKLFF